This passage covers 25 T cell receptor beta chains from one sample sequenced in a study of T cells in Graves' hyperthyroidism and ophthalmopathy. Researchers took RNA transcripts and amplified the TCR beta CDR3 regions from them. During a first-round RT-PCR of the TCR CDR3, the HTBI primer set was used. TCRdb re-called the multiplex PCR reads through MiXCR, storing one row per CDR3 protein. The sample carries 300,000 to 400,000 distinct CDR3 sequences, approximately 13% recorded once. The sequenced sample consisted of blood. The source of these receptors is a woman younger than 35 with Graves' hyperthyroidism.

The sample holds a few counts of this clonotype. The J gene is TRBJ2-1, the V gene TRBV12-3 or TRBV12-4; possible D gene TRBD1, 5 bases. The CDR3 covers 14 residues. Deletions cut 1 base from V and 3 bases from J, with 7 bases between. The CDR3 spells CASSLGTLYNEQFF. CDR3 in DNA: TGTGCCAGCAGTTTAGGGACACTCTACAATGAGCAGTTCTTC.

The chain employs TRBV6-1 and TRBJ2-4, with TRBD2 matching 9 bases. Germline CDR1 and CDR2: MNHNS and SASEGT. The CDR3 has 14 residues. After removal of 8 bases from V and 4 bases from J, the junction contained 6 bases not matched to a gene. The CDR3 protein is CASSRLAEKNIQYF. DNA for the CDR3: TGTGCCAGCTCTCGACTAGCGGAAAAAAACATTCAGTACTTC.

As regards this clonotype: A much larger clonotype is one base distant, so this may be a read error. The chain carries TRBV12-3 or TRBV12-4 and TRBJ2-5; D is tentatively TRBD1 or TRBD2 (5 bases each). V was pared by 8 bases and J by 1 base, with 14 bases between. The CDR3 extends over 14 amino acids. The CDR3 bases are TGTGCCAGCGGTCCATCCGGGACCCAAGAGACCCAGTACTTC. Translation gives CASGPSGTQETQYF.

There are many counts of this clonotype. The chain links TRBV28 to TRBJ2-2, with D perhaps TRBD2 (6 bases). Trimming stripped 4 bases from V and 0 bases from J, with 15 bases between. This CDR3 region has 17 residues. Looked up from germline, CDR1 is MDHEN and CDR2 is SYDVKM. CDR3 amino acids: CASSSSGRGTNTGELFF. CDR3 coding DNA: TGTGCCAGCAGTTCCTCTGGACGGGGGACGAACACCGGGGAGCTGTTTTTT.

The sample holds many counts of this clonotype. The chain recombines TRBV6-1 with TRBJ2-7; D call uncertain. The V gene lost 8 bases and the J gene lost 2 bases, with 10 bases spanning the gap. CDR3 length equals 12 residues. CDR1 and CDR2 from the germline V gene are MNHNS and SASEGT. Here the CDR3 DNA reads TGTGCCAGCGCGGCAGGAACCTACGAGCAGTACTTC. Amino acids: CASAAGTYEQYF.

This clonotype was seen repeatedly, ten times or more. The V gene is TRBV6-1, the J gene TRBJ2-5; D is perhaps TRBD1 (6 bases). Between the trimmed V and J ends, which lost 6 bases and 4 bases, there was a span of 15 bases. Germline V gene data show CDR1 as MNHNS and CDR2 as SASEGT. This CDR3 comprises 14 residues. Here the CDR3 reads CASRPPGHTETQYF. The CDR3 nucleotides read TGTGCCAGCAGGCCCCCGGGACACACAGAGACCCAGTACTTC.

Ten or more counts support this clonotype. J is TRBJ1-1 and V is TRBV3-1, with D unclear. The V gene's germline CDR1 is LGHDT and CDR2 YNNKEL (reference sequence). The CDR3 contains 13 residues. V gave up 3 bases and J gave up 1 base, with 6 bases separating them. The CDR3 is CASSQGKNTEAFF. DNA for the CDR3: TGTGCCAGCAGCCAGGGCAAGAACACTGAAGCTTTCTTT. Full variable domain (rest looked up from reference TRBV3-1 and TRBJ1-1): DTAVSQTPKYLVTQMGNDKSIKCEQNLGHDTMYWYKQDSKKFLKIMFSYNNKELIINETVPNRFSPKSPDKAHLNLHINSLELGDSAVYFCASSQGKNTEAFFGQGTRLTVV.

This chain joins TRBV19 and TRBJ1-1; no reliable D call. Trimming removed 1 base at V and 0 bases at J, with 3 bases between. Germline CDR1 is LNHDA and CDR2 is SQIVND (reference sequence). The CDR3 has 13 residues. CDR3 sequence: CASSIAVNTEAFF. The DNA for the CDR3 is TGTGCCAGTAGTATAGCTGTGAACACTGAAGCTTTCTTT.

For the CDR3, the DNA is TGCGCCAGCAGCGAGGGACAGACGAGCTCTGGAAACACCATATATTTT. Its protein is CASSEGQTSSGNTIYF. The rearrangement links TRBV5-1 to TRBJ1-3; 7 bases line up with TRBD1. Germline lookup yields CDR1 SGHRS and CDR2 YFSETQ. Trimming took 4 bases from V and 0 from J; bases not matched to a gene: 7. CDR3 length: 16 amino acids.

The chain joins TRBV4-1 to TRBJ1-1, with TRBD1 matching over 8 bases. This CDR3 is built from 16 residues. Germline loops: CDR1 MGHRA, CDR2 YSYEKL. V lost 1 base, J lost 3 bases, and 7 bases stayed unmatched. CDR3 in amino acids: CASSQAPGQVDTEAFF. As DNA, the CDR3 is TGCGCCAGCAGCCAAGCCCCGGGACAGGTAGACACTGAAGCTTTCTTT.

This clonotype was recorded many times. CDR3 sequence: CASSFPGREQFF. CDR3 in DNA: TGTGCCAGCAGTTTTCCGGGACGGGAGCAGTTCTTC. The chain joins TRBV6-2 or TRBV6-3 to TRBJ2-1; D is possibly TRBD1 or TRBD2 (5 bases each). Germline V gene lookup returns CDR1 MNHEY and CDR2 SVGEGT. Trimming removed 4 bases from V and 10 bases from J, with 11 bases in between. The CDR3 is 12 residues long.

This sequence joins TRBV6-1 and TRBJ1-1; D perhaps matches TRBD1 (5 bases). The CDR3 has 14 residues. V was cut by 6 bases and J by 6 bases, with 17 bases left in between. Germline V gives CDR1 MNHNS, CDR2 SASEGT. The CDR3 is CASRAGTFSSEAFF. Written as DNA, the CDR3 is TGTGCCAGCAGAGCCGGGACCTTTTCATCTGAAGCTTTCTTT.

For this clonotype: This sequence may be a read error, since a much larger clone differs from it by one base. It is likely a read error, because the conserved phenylalanine at the end of the CDR3 is missing. This chain connects TRBV27 to TRBJ2-4; 9 bases are a match to TRBD2. V lost 6 bases, J lost 8 bases, and 2 bases stayed unmatched. The germline V gene has CDR1 MNHEY and CDR2 SMNVEV (reference sequence). CDR3 size: 12 residues. CDR3 protein: CASRASGDIQYS. CDR3 nucleotide sequence: TGTGCCAGCAGGGCTAGCGGGGACATTCAGTACTCC.

Ten or more counts support this clonotype. CDR3 sequence: CASSPPLSEPAWDEQFF. In nucleotides, the CDR3 is TGTGCCAGCTCACCACCTCTTTCAGAGCCAGCTTGGGATGAGCAGTTCTTC. This chain uses TRBV18 with TRBJ2-1, with unresolved D. V shed 0 bases and J shed 8 bases, with 20 bases lying between them. The CDR3 covers 17 residues. From germline, CDR1 is KGHSH and CDR2 LQKENI. Looking up the rest from reference TRBV18 and TRBJ2-1 gives the full variable domain: NAGVMQNPRHLVRRRGQEARLRCSPMKGHSHVYWYRQLPEEGLKFMVYLQKENIIDESGMPKERFSAEFPKEGPSILRIQQVVRGDSAAYFCASSPPLSEPAWDEQFFGPGTRLTVL.

This rearrangement joins TRBV20-1 to TRBJ2-5; 7 bases are a match to TRBD2. The CDR3 length is 11 residues. CDR1 DFQATT and CDR2 SNEGSKA come from the germline V gene (reference sequence). The V gene end was trimmed by 6 bases and the J gene end by 7 bases; junction bases not matched to a gene: 5. CDR3 coding DNA: TGCAGTGCACGGACTAGTGGGACCCAGTACTTC. This encodes CSARTSGTQYF.

Ten or more counts support this clonotype. The chain has TRBV19 and TRBJ1-2; 9 nucleotides line up with TRBD1. Looked up from germline, CDR1 is LNHDA and CDR2 is SQIVND (reference sequence). V lost 6 bases to trimming and J lost 8 bases; unmatched junction nucleotides: 13. This CDR3 comprises 15 residues. The CDR3 nucleotides are TGTGCCAGTAGCGGAGAGGGGGACAGGGATAGCGGCTACACCTTC. As protein: CASSGEGDRDSGYTF.

This clonotype appeared many times. This chain uses TRBV27 with TRBJ2-6, with D maybe TRBD1 (6 bases). V lost 7 bases and J 4 bases, leaving 14 bases between the germline ends. CDR1 MNHEY and CDR2 SMNVEV come from the germline V gene (reference sequence). This CDR3 is 15 amino acids long. The CDR3 here is CASMRDRPGANVLTF. CDR3 nucleotides: TGTGCCAGCATGAGAGACAGGCCGGGGGCCAACGTCCTGACTTTC. Full variable domain (outside the CDR3, taken from reference TRBV27 and TRBJ2-6): EAQVTQNPRYLITVTGKKLTVTCSQNMNHEYMSWYRQDPGLGLRQIYYSMNVEVTDKGDVPEGYKVSRKEKRNFPLILESPSPNQTSLYFCASMRDRPGANVLTFGAGSRLTVL.

This clonotype was recorded many times. The V gene is TRBV7-9, the J gene TRBJ2-3; D call uncertain. V gave up 5 bases and J gave up 2 bases, with 11 bases separating them. This CDR3 region has 14 residues. The germline V gene has CDR1 SEHNR and CDR2 FQNEAQ (reference sequence). The CDR3, as DNA: TGTGCCAGCAGCCCAACACTAATCACAGATACGCAGTATTTT. Protein product: CASSPTLITDTQYF.

Ten or more counts support this clonotype. The chain joins TRBV7-3 to TRBJ2-3, with 9 bases aligning to TRBD1. CDR3 length: 15 residues. CDR1 is SGHTA, CDR2 FQGTGA, per germline. The V gene end was trimmed by 5 bases and the J gene end by 3 bases; junction bases not matched to a gene: 6. CDR3 sequence reads: CASSHPGTGTDTQYF. The CDR3 nucleotides read TGTGCCAGCAGCCACCCCGGGACAGGGACAGATACGCAGTATTTT.

This clonotype was seen only a few times. The chain has TRBV24-1 and TRBJ2-7; 8 bases are a match to TRBD2. The germline CDR1 and CDR2 sequences are KGHDR and SFDVKD. V lost 4 bases and J lost 4; bases outside the gene matches: 11. This CDR3 spans 16 amino acids. The CDR3 loop is CATSDGGAGGTYEQYF. The CDR3 DNA reads as TGTGCCACCAGTGACGGGGGCGCGGGAGGTACATACGAGCAGTACTTC.

Of note for this clonotype: With a much larger clone just one base away, this may be a read error. The chain recombines TRBV5-6 with TRBJ2-1, with D possibly being TRBD1 (5 bases). V was cut by 1 base and J by 10 bases, with 15 bases left in between. Germline CDR1 SGHDT, CDR2 YYEEEE. The CDR3 length is 14 residues. The CDR3 region is CASSLNWWGHEQFF. CDR3 sequence (DNA): TGTGCCAGCAGCTTGAATTGGTGGGGCCACGAGCAGTTCTTC. The whole variable domain, filled in from reference TRBV5-6 and TRBJ2-1, reads DAGVTQSPTHLIKTRGQQVTLRCSPKSGHDTVSWYQQALGQGPQFIFQYYEEEERQRGNFPDRFSGHQFPNYSSELNVNALLLGDSALYLCASSLNWWGHEQFFGPGTRLTVL.

This clonotype was recorded at least ten times. CDR3 sequence: CASSLGRAQPQHF. CDR3 nucleotides: TGTGCCAGCAGTTTGGGAAGGGCTCAGCCCCAGCATTTT. This chain links TRBV28 with TRBJ1-5, with D uncertain. V was cut by 3 bases and J by 6 bases, with 9 bases left in between. The CDR3 is made up of 13 amino acids. CDR1 is MDHEN and CDR2 is SYDVKM in the germline V gene. Variable domain in full (rest from reference TRBV28 and TRBJ1-5): DVKVTQSSRYLVKRTGEKVFLECVQDMDHENMFWYRQDPGLGLRLIYFSYDVKMKEKGDIPEGYSVSREKKERFSLILESASTNQTSMYLCASSLGRAQPQHFGDGTRLSIL.

This clonotype was counted between two and nine times. The chain uses TRBV7-8 and TRBJ1-6, with D maybe TRBD1 (6 bases). CDR1 is SGHVS and CDR2 is FQNEAQ in the germline V gene. V lost 4 bases, J lost 5 bases, and 15 bases lay in between. CDR3 size: 16 residues. This CDR3 is CASSSESQGNNSPLHF. In DNA, the CDR3 is TGTGCCAGCAGCTCCGAGTCACAGGGAAATAATTCACCCCTCCACTTT.

This clonotype showed up many times. The CDR3 loop reads CASREITGGNEQYF. The DNA of the CDR3 is TGTGCCAGCAGAGAAATAACAGGGGGCAACGAGCAGTACTTC. The chain is built from TRBV6-1 and TRBJ2-7; TRBD1 matches 9 bases. V shed 6 bases, J shed 5 bases, and the junction held 8 bases outside the gene matches. CDR3 length: 14 residues. Looked up from germline, CDR1 is MNHNS and CDR2 is SASEGT.

Comments on this clonotype: One base away lies a much larger clone, so this may be a sequencing read error. This chain joins TRBV28 and TRBJ1-2; D not resolved. CDR1 and CDR2 (germline): MDHEN, SYDVKM. This CDR3 spans 11 amino acids. V was clipped by 10 bases and J by 9 bases, with 15 bases between them. As DNA, the CDR3 is TGTGCCACCCTTGGTGAAGGTAGCTACACCTTC. It codes for CATLGEGSYTF.